This T cell receptor (beta chain) was documented in a study of cytomegalovirus exposure and HLA in healthy donors. Profiling relied on immunoSEQ multiplex PCR, and the TCRdb table lists in-frame clones only, not all of them. The top ten clones hold about 1.9% of a sample with some 120,000 clones, over 85% of them seen once. The V end lost 5 bases, the J end lost 4 bases, and 14 bases lay between the germline ends. The CDR3 loop spans 14 amino acids. Germline V gene data show CDR1 as WNHNN and CDR2 as SYGVQD (reference sequence). Comments on this clone: The target antigen is unknown.

The study, taken as a whole, reports: Confirmation was obtained in vitro that a few CMV-associated chains are specific for CMV antigens. First-cohort TCR clusters were later found to tend to co-occur in the roughly 120 validation repertoires.

The J gene is TRBJ1-1, the V gene TRBV10-1, with TRBD1 as a possible D gene (6 bases). The receptor was isolated from a young woman in good health and CMV-seronegative. The sequenced sample was PBMCs. Written as DNA, the CDR3 is TGCGCCAGCAGTTCGGGGACACTAGGCACTGAAGCTTTCTTT. Encoded protein: CASSSGTLGTEAFF.